This note documents a single TCR beta chain sequence. Method: immunoSEQ multiplex PCR; TCRdb's copy keeps in-frame clones and lacks some. The profile covers 55,000 to 80,000 clones, with roughly 93% appearing a single time and approximately 1.5% taken by the ten largest. V lost 3 bases to trimming and J lost 7 bases; unmatched junction nucleotides: 9. There are 17 residues in the CDR3. Germline-derived CDR1 and CDR2 are SGDLS and YYNGEE. These data originate in a study of blood T cell repertoires in COVID-19. The origin of this receptor is a human donor in a cohort sampled during active COVID-19. Material: peripheral blood. This chain uses TRBV9 with TRBJ2-1; 14 bases line up with TRBD2. CDR3 in amino acids: CASSAPTSGRGGNEQFF. CDR3 DNA: TGTGCCAGCAGCGCTCCGACTAGCGGGAGGGGAGGAAATGAGCAGTTCTTC.